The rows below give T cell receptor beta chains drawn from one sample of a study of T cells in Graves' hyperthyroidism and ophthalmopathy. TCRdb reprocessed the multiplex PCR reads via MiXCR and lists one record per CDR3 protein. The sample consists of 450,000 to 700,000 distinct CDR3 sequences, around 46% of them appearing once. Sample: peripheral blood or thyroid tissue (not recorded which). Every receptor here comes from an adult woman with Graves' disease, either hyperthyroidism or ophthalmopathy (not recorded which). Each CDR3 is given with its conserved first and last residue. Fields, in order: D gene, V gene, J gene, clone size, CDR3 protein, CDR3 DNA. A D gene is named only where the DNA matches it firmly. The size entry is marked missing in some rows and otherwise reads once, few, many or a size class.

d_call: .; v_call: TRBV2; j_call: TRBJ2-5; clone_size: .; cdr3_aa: CASSEQEQETQYF; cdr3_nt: TGTGCCAGCAGTGAACAGGAACAAGAGACCCAGTACTTC
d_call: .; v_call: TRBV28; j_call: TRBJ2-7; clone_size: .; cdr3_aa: CASETAKYEQYF; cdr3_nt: TGTGCCAGCGAGACAGCGAAATACGAGCAGTACTTC
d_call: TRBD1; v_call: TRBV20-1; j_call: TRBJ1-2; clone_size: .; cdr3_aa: CSYRGDYGYTF; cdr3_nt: TGCAGCTACAGGGGTGACTATGGCTACACCTTC
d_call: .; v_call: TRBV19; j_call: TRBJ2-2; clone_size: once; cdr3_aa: CASKPQGGLWTGELFF; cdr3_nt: TGTGCCAGTAAGCCTCAGGGGGGCCTCTGGACCGGGGAGCTGTTTTTT
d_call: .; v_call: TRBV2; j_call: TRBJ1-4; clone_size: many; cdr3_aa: CASSDGRINEKLFF; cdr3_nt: TGTGCCAGCAGTGACGGCCGGATTAATGAAAAACTGTTTTTT
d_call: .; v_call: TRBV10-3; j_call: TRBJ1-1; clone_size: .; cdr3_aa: CAISGWQGITGTEAFF; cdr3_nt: TGTGCCATCAGTGGTTGGCAGGGGATTACGGGCACTGAAGCTTTCTTT
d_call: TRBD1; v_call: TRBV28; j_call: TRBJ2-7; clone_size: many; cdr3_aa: CASMTGGSYEQYF; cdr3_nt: TGTGCCAGTATGACAGGGGGCTCCTACGAGCAGTACTTC
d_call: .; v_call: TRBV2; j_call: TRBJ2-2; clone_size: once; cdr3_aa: CASSDGGGSCFF; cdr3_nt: .
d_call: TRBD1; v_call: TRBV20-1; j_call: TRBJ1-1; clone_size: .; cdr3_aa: CSARVRQGGTEAFF; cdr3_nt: TGCAGTGCTAGGGTTCGACAGGGGGGCACTGAAGCTTTCTTT
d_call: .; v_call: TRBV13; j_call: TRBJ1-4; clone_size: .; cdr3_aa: CASSHGTGLLEKLFF; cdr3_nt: TGTGCCAGCAGCCACGGAACCGGCCTGTTGGAAAAACTGTTTTTT
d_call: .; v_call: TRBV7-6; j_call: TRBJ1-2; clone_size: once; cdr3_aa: CASSLVVGGTDHGDYGYTF; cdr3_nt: TGTGCCAGCAGCTTAGTAGTGGGGGGGACGGACCATGGGGATTATGGCTACACCTTC
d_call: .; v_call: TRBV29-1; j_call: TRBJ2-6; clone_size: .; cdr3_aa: CSVRDGANVLTF; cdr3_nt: TGCAGCGTTAGGGACGGGGCCAACGTCCTGACTTTC
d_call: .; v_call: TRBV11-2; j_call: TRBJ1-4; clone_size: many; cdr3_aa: CASSLYMFSEKLFF; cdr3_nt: TGTGCCAGCAGCTTATACATGTTTTCGGAAAAACTGTTTTTT
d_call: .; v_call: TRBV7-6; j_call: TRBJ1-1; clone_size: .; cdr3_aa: CASSLDPPGPRNTEAFF; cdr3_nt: TGCGCCAGCAGCTTGGACCCTCCGGGACCCAGGAACACTGAAGCTTTCTTT
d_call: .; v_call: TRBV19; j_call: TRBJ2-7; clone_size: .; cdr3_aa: CASSKAGESSYEQYF; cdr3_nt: TGTGCCAGTAGTAAGGCAGGGGAGTCCAGCTACGAGCAGTACTTC
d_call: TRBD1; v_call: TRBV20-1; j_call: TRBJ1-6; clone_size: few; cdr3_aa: CSARGGQGGIRDSPLHF; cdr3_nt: TGCAGTGCTAGGGGCGGACAGGGAGGTATTAGGGATTCACCCCTCCACTTT
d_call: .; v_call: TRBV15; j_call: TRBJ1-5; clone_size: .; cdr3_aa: CATSRDSGRQPQHF; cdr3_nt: TGTGCCACCAGCAGAGATTCAGGGCGGCAGCCCCAGCATTTT
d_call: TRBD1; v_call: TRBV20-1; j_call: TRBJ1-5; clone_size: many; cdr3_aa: CSASSTSGGAQPQHF; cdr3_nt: TGCAGTGCTAGCTCGACCTCAGGGGGCGCGCAGCCCCAGCATTTT
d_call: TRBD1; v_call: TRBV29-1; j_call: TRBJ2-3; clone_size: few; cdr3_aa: CSADREALDTQYF; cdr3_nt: TGCAGCGCGGACAGGGAGGCTCTAGATACGCAGTATTTT
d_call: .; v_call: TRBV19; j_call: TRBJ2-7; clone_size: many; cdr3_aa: CASIGPGKGGLYEQYF; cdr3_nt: TGTGCCAGTATAGGTCCAGGGAAAGGGGGGCTCTACGAGCAGTACTTC